This T cell receptor (beta chain) was sequenced during a study of CXCR3-negative and CXCR3-positive naive CD8 T cells. Study findings and constraints: Naive cells positive for CXCR3 carried more hydrophobic TRB CDR3s than CXCR3-negative ones.

Worth noting for this clonotype: The antigen is not known.

This CDR3 region has 13 residues. Per the germline V gene, CDR1 is SQVTM and CDR2 is ANQGSEA. The libraries of TRB cDNA were constructed through 5' RACE using UMI labels. From its re-call of the 5' RACE reads, TCRdb lists each CDR3 protein once, without DNA. The repertoire table contains about 120,000 distinct CDR3 sequences. Material: naive CXCR3+ CD8+ T cells from blood. Subset meaning: CD45RO-CCR7+CD27+CD95- naive CD8+ T cells expressing CXCR3 (TNR3+). This TCR was sampled from a human donor in good health. Some clones in this sample may be carry-over from other donors' samples. This chain connects TRBV29-1 to TRBJ2-1; TCRdb picks TRBD2, but there is no DNA to check that call. This CDR3 is CSVEGGLAGEQFF.